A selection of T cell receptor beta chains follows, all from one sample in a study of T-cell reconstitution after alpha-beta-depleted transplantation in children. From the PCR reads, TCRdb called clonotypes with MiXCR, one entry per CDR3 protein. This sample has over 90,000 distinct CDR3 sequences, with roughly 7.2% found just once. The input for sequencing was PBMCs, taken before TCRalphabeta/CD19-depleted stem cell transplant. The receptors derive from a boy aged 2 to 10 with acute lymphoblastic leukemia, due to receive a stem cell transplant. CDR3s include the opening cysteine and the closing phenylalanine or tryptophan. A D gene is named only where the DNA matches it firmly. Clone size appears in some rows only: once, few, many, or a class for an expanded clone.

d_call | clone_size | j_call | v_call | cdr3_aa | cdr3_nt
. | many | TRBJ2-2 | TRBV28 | CASSPPGSGELFF | TGTGCCAGCAGCCCCCCAGGGTCCGGGGAGCTGTTTTTT
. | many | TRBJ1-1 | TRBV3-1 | CASTQGGITEAFF | TGTGCCAGCACCCAAGGGGGGATCACTGAAGCTTTCTTT
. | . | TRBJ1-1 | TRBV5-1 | CASSRAGEGTEAFF | TGCGCCAGCAGTCGAGCAGGGGAGGGCACTGAAGCTTTCTTT
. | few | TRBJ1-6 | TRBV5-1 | CASSLEAENSPLHF | TGCGCCAGCAGCTTGGAAGCCGAGAATTCACCCCTCCACTTT
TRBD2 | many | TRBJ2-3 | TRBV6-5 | CASSYRGGSDTQYF | TGTGCCAGCAGTTACCGGGGGGGATCGGATACGCAGTATTTT
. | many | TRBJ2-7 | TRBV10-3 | CAISESARSSYEQYF | TGTGCCATCAGTGAGTCGGCCAGATCCTCCTACGAGCAGTACTTC
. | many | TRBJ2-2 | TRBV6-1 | CASTHILNTGELFF | TGTGCCAGCACCCACATACTGAACACCGGGGAGCTGTTTTTT
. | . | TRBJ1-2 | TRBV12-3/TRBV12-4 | CASRPGQLINYGYTF | TGTGCCAGCCGCCCCGGACAGCTAATTAACTATGGCTACACCTTC
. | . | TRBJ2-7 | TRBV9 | CAMTIADEQYF | TGTGCCATGACAATCGCGGACGAGCAGTACTTC
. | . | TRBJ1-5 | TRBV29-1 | CSAEVGGNQPQHF | TGCAGCGCTGAAGTTGGCGGGAATCAGCCCCAGCATTTT
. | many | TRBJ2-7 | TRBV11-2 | CASSLELALAYEQYF | TGTGCCAGCAGCTTAGAGTTGGCTCTCGCCTACGAGCAGTACTTC
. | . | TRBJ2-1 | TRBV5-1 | CASSESSYNEQFF | TGCGCCAGCAGCGAGAGCTCCTACAATGAGCAGTTCTTC
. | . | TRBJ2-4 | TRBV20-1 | CSVTAKNIQYF | TGCAGTGTTACAGCCAAAAACATTCAGTACTTC
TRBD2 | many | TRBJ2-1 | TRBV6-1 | CASSLTSGGWYNEQFF | TGTGCCAGCAGCCTCACTAGCGGGGGGTGGTACAATGAGCAGTTCTTC
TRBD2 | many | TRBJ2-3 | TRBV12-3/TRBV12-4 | CASSTLGLTSGGTDTQYF | TGTGCCAGCAGTACCCTCGGACTCACTAGCGGGGGCACAGATACGCAGTATTTT
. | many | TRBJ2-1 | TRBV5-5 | CASSLSWTPSFF | TGTGCCAGCAGCCTTTCTTGGACCCCCTCGTTCTTC
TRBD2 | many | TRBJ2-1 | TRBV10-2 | CASGHLAGALVNEQFF | TGCGCCAGCGGGCATCTAGCGGGGGCCCTCGTCAATGAGCAGTTCTTC
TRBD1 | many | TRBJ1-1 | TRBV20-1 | CSAREPGQGTSEAFF | TGCAGTGCTAGAGAACCGGGACAGGGAACCAGTGAAGCTTTCTTT
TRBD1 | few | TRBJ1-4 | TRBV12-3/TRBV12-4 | CASSFTFNRGLSEKLFF | TGTGCCAGCAGTTTCACATTTAACAGGGGGCTGTCTGAAAAACTGTTTTTT
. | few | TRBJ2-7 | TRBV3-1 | CASSQALDWRFNSYEQYF | TGTGCCAGCAGCCAGGCACTTGACTGGAGGTTCAACTCCTACGAGCAGTACTTC
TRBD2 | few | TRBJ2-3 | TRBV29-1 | CSARTSGGADTQYF | TGCAGCGCCCGGACTAGCGGGGGGGCAGATACGCAGTATTTT
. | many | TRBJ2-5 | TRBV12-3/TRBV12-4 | CASSLVSGQETQYF | TGTGCCAGCAGTTTGGTTAGCGGCCAAGAGACCCAGTACTTC
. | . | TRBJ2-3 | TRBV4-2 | CASSAPLGGGAADTQYF | TGTGCCAGCAGCGCACCCTTAGGTGGGGGGGCCGCGGATACGCAGTATTTT
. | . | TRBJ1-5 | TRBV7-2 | CASSLVEGGNQPQHF | TGTGCCAGCAGCTTAGTGGAGGGAGGCAATCAGCCCCAGCATTTT
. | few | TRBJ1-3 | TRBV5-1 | CASSTGNPLSGNTIYF | TGCGCCAGCAGCACCGGTAACCCACTCTCTGGAAACACCATATATTTT
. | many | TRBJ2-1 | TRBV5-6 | CASSPLEDIHNEQFF | TGTGCCAGCAGCCCACTGGAAGACATCCACAATGAGCAGTTCTTC
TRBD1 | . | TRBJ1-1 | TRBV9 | CASSGRDRTHTEAFF | TGTGCCAGCAGCGGCCGGGACAGGACCCACACTGAAGCTTTCTTT
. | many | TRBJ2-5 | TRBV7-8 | CASSLGQETQYF | TGTGCCAGCAGCTTAGGGCAAGAGACCCAGTACTTC
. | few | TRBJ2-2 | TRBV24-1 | CATSDVQERTGELFF | TGTGCCACCAGTGATGTTCAAGAACGAACCGGGGAGCTGTTTTTT
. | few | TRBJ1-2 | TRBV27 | CASSFGGIYGYTF | TGTGCCAGCAGTTTCGGGGGAATCTATGGCTACACCTTC
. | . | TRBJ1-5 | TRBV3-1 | CASSQGETVNQPQHF | TGTGCCAGCAGCCAAGGGGAGACCGTCAATCAGCCCCAGCATTTT
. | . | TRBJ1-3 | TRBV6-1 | CASTEERARGGNTIYF | TGTGCCAGCACCGAAGAGAGGGCAAGGGGTGGAAACACCATATATTTT
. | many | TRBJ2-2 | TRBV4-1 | CASSQLWPNTGELFF | TGCGCCAGCAGCCAATTATGGCCGAACACCGGGGAGCTGTTTTTT
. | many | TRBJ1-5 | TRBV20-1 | CSALLPGQDHQPQHF | TGCAGTGCCCTCCTCCCGGGGCAGGACCATCAGCCCCAGCATTTT
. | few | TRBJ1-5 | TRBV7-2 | CASSLVGGGHNQPQHF | TGTGCCAGCAGCTTAGTTGGGGGAGGCCACAATCAGCCCCAGCATTTT
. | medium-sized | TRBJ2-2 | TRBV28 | CASTPLSLAGELFF | TGTGCCAGCACCCCCCTGAGTTTGGCCGGGGAGCTGTTTTTT
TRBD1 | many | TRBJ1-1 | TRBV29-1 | CSADNQLLDRSSIHGFF | TGCAGCGCTGACAATCAACTACTGGACAGGAGTTCGATCCATGGGTTCTTT
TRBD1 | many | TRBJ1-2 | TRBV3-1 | CASSQRTGGRGYGYTF | TGTGCCAGCAGCCAAAGGACAGGGGGCCGGGGCTATGGCTACACCTTC
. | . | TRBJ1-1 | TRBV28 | CASSVGGLNTEAFF | TGTGCCAGCAGTGTCGGGGGGTTGAACACTGAAGCTTTCTTT
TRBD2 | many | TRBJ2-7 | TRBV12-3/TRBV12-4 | CASSSGLAGPYEQYF | TGTGCCAGCAGCTCCGGACTAGCGGGACCCTACGAGCAGTACTTC
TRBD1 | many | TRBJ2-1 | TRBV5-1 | CASSLKGDSSYNEQFF | TGCGCCAGCAGCTTGAAAGGGGACAGCTCCTACAATGAGCAGTTCTTC
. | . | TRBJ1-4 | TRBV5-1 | CASSLDATNEKLFF | TGCGCCAGCAGCTTGGATGCGACTAATGAAAAACTGTTTTTT
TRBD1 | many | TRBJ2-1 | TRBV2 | CASRTGGLSNEQFF | TGTGCCAGCAGAACAGGGGGGTTGAGCAATGAGCAGTTCTTC
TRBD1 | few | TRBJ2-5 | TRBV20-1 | CSARGGLVGQGHLSETQYF | TGCAGTGCTAGAGGGGGTCTGGTGGGACAGGGGCATCTGTCGGAGACCCAGTACTTC
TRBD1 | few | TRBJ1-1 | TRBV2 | CASSDPTGYTEAFF | TGTGCCAGCAGTGACCCGACAGGGTACACTGAAGCTTTCTTT
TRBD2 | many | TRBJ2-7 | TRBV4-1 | CASSQDIGLAGASTYEQYF | TGCGCCAGCAGCCAAGATATTGGACTAGCGGGGGCCTCAACCTACGAGCAGTACTTC
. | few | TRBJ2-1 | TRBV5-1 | CASSSLGDGNEQFF | TGCGCCAGCAGCTCCCTAGGAGACGGGAATGAGCAGTTCTTC
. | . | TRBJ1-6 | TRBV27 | CASSLSWAPGPNSPLHF | TGTGCCAGCAGTTTATCGTGGGCCCCCGGCCCAAATTCACCCCTCCACTTT
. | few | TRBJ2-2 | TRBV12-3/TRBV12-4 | CASSSRMTGELFF | TGTGCCAGCAGTTCCAGAATGACCGGGGAGCTGTTTTTT
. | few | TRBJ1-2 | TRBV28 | CASSLGLVRQGSLRNYGYTF | TGTGCCAGCAGTTTAGGGCTAGTAAGGCAAGGCTCGTTACGTAACTATGGCTACACCTTC
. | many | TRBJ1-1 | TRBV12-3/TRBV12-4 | CASSLDGYTEAFF | TGTGCCAGCAGTTTAGACGGATACACTGAAGCTTTCTTT
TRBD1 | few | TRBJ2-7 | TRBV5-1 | CASSIRTGDYEQYF | TGCGCCAGCAGCATCCGGACAGGCGATTACGAGCAGTACTTC
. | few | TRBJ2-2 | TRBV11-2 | CASSLVLVSDYTGELFF | TGTGCCAGCAGCTTAGTACTGGTTAGCGATTACACCGGGGAGCTGTTTTTT
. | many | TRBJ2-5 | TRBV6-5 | CASSSPRGRIQETQYF | TGTGCCAGCAGTTCCCCCCGGGGGCGTATCCAAGAGACCCAGTACTTC
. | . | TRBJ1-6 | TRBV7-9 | CASSPAGGYSPLHF | TGTGCCAGCAGCCCGGCGGGAGGATATTCACCCCTCCACTTT
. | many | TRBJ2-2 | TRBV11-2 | CASSSTDGNTGELFF | TGTGCCAGCAGCTCGACGGACGGAAACACCGGGGAGCTGTTTTTT
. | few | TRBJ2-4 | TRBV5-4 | CASSSGEAKNIQYF | TGTGCCAGCAGCTCAGGGGAAGCCAAAAACATTCAGTACTTC
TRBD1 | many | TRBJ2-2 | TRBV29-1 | CSVEFRGRGRTGELFF | TGCAGCGTTGAATTTCGGGGCAGGGGGCGGACCGGGGAGCTGTTTTTT
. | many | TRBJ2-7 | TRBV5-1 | CASSPDTYEQYF | TGCGCCAGCAGCCCGGATACCTACGAGCAGTACTTC
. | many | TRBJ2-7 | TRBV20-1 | CSARDNGGNYEQYF | TGCAGTGCTAGAGATAACGGCGGAAACTACGAGCAGTACTTC